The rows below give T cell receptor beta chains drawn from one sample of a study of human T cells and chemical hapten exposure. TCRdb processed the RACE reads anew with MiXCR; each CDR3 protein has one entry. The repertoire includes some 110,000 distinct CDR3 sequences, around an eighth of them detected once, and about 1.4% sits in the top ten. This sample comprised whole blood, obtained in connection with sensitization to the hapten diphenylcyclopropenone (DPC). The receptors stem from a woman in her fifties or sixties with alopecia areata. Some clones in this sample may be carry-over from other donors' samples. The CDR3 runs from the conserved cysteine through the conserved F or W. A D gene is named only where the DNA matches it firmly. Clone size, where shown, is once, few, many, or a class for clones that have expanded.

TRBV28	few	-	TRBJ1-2	TGTGCCAGCAGTTTAGGGTACAAGGGAGATGGCTACACCTTC	CASSLGYKGDGYTF
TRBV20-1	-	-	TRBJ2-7	TGCAGTGCTAGAGTTTCCGGGTCGAGGGCCGAGCAGTACTTC	CSARVSGSRAEQYF
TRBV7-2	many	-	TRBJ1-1	TGTGCCAGCAGCAAGGCTAGGGGGATGAACACTGAAGCTTTCTTT	CASSKARGMNTEAFF
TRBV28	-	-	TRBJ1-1	TGTGCCAGCAGTTACACGGACACTGAAGCTTTCTTT	CASSYTDTEAFF
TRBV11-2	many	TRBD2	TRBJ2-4	TGTGCCAGCAGCTTAAGCGGGAGGGCCGTTATGAGGAACATTCAGTACTTC	CASSLSGRAVMRNIQYF
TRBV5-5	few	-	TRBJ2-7	TGTGCCAGCAGTCCAGACGGGACCTACGAGCAGTACTTC	CASSPDGTYEQYF
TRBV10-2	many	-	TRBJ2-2	TGCGCCAGTTCGGCCACCGCCGGGGAGCTGTTTTTT	CASSATAGELFF
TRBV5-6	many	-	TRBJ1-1	TGTGCCAGCAGCTTGGTGGGGACTGAAGCTTTCTTT	CASSLVGTEAFF
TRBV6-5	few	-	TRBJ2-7	TGTGCCAGCCACCCCCAGCGCGGCTACGAGCAGTACTTC	CASHPQRGYEQYF
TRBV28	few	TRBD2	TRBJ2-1	TGTGCCAGCAGCTCTTGGGCGGGAGCCTACAATGAGCAGTTCTTC	CASSSWAGAYNEQFF
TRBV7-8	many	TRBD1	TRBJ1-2	TGTGCCAGCAGCCCGCGGGACAGACTATATGGCTACACCTTC	CASSPRDRLYGYTF
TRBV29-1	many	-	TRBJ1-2	TGCAGCGCCACTACAGGGCTCTCTAACTATGGCTACACCTTC	CSATTGLSNYGYTF
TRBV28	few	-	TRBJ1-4	TGTGCCAGCGGTTCGAAACAGGGACGCGAAAAACTGTTTTTT	CASGSKQGREKLFF
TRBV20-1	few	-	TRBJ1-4	TGCAGTGCTAGAATCCCCGGAAATGAAAAACTGTTTTTT	CSARIPGNEKLFF
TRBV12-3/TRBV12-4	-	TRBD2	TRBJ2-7	TGTGCCAGCAGTTCCTCACTAGCGGCCTACGAGCAGTACTTC	CASSSSLAAYEQYF
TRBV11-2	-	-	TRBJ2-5	TGTGCCAGCAGCTCGGCCCAGGGCTGGGAGACCCAGTACTTC	CASSSAQGWETQYF
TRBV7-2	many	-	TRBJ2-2	TGTGCCAGCAGCTTTACGGGGGGCCGGAACACCGGGGAGCTGTTTTTT	CASSFTGGRNTGELFF
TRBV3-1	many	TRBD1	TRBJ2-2	TGTGCCAGCAGCCAATTCACAGGGGCCTACACCGGGGAGCTGTTTTTT	CASSQFTGAYTGELFF
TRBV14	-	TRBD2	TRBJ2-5	TGTGCCAGCAGCCCGAGACTAGCGGGAGGGATTCGAGAGACCCAGTACTTC	CASSPRLAGGIRETQYF
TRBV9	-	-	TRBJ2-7	TGTGCCAGCAGCGTAGGGGTCATCACGGGCGAAGAGCAGTACTTC	CASSVGVITGEEQYF
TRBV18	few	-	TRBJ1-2	TGTGCCAGCTCACCCGGACCGCCGGCTAACTATGGCTACACCTTC	CASSPGPPANYGYTF
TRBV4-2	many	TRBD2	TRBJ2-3	TGTGCCAGCAGCCAGGACCTAGCGGTCACAGATACGCAGTATTTT	CASSQDLAVTDTQYF
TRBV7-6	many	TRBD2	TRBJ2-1	TGTGCCAGCAGCTCCTTAACGGCGGGAGGGGCAGGGGATGAGCAGTTCTTC	CASSSLTAGGAGDEQFF
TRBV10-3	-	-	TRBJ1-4	TGTGCCATCAGTGAGGGGGAGGCTAATGAAAAACTGTTTTTT	CAISEGEANEKLFF